What follows describes a single T cell receptor beta chain. As yet, its antigen is unknown. Other nucleotide sequences in the sample specify the same CDR3. Libraries were prepared by immunoSEQ multiplex PCR; TCRdb keeps only in-frame clonotypes and omits some of them. The sample has about 14,000 clones, approximately 80% seen once. The record originates from a study of OX40 agonist ivuxolimab in advanced cancers. Study summary: Treatment of patients was with ivuxolimab, an agonistic anti-OX40 (CD134) antibody. General study points: Among expanded peripheral T cells, antigen specificity went undetermined.

From germline, CDR1 is MGHRA and CDR2 YSYEKL. CDR3 length: 16 residues. J gave up 6 bases and V 0 bases, and 3 bases lay outside the gene matches. Sequenced material: CD4+ or CD8+ T cells sorted from blood, taken in a trial of the OX40 agonist ivuxolimab. The clonotype comes from an adult with an advanced solid tumor such as melanoma, head and neck, liver or kidney cancer. This rearrangement joins TRBV4-1 to TRBJ2-1; 12 nucleotides align to TRBD2. The CDR3 coding sequence is TGCGCCAGCAGCCAAGACCGACTAGCGGGAGTCAATGAGCAGTTCTTC. Encoded protein: CASSQDRLAGVNEQFF.